Below are 21 T cell receptor beta chains sequenced from a single sample in a study of blood T cell repertoires in COVID-19. Sequenced by immunoSEQ multiplex PCR; TCRdb stores in-frame clones only, minus some. The sample holds hundreds of thousands of clones, under 90% seen once. Source material: peripheral blood. These receptors originate from a man aged 25 to 45 with active or convalescent COVID-19.

The chain employs TRBV19 and TRBJ1-1; no firm D call. The V gene lost 4 bases and the J gene lost 5 bases, with 14 bases spanning the gap. The CDR3 loop spans 14 amino acids. The germline gives CDR1 LNHDA, CDR2 SQIVND (reference sequence). As DNA, the CDR3 is TGTGCCAGTAGTAGTCTCTTGGGCGGGACTGAAGCTTTCTTT. Translating it yields CASSSLLGGTEAFF.

The chain links TRBV7-6 to TRBJ1-4; D unresolved. The ends were cut back, 1 base at V and 0 bases at J, with 6 bases in the middle. Germline V lookup: CDR1 SGHVS, CDR2 FNYEAQ. There are 15 residues in the CDR3. CDR3 in DNA: TGTGCCAGCAGCTTAGGAGGGTCAACTAATGAAAAACTGTTTTTT. It yields the protein CASSLGGSTNEKLFF.

The chain joins TRBV4-1 to TRBJ2-3; the match to TRBD2 covers 9 bases. V lost 4 bases and J lost 4; bases outside the gene matches: 18. The CDR3 runs to 19 residues. Looked up from germline, CDR1 is MGHRA and CDR2 is YSYEKL. In nucleotides, the CDR3 is TGCGCCAGCAGCCGAGCTTTGTCAAAGAGCGGGGGGAGTGCAGATACGCAGTATTTT. Its translation: CASSRALSKSGGSADTQYF.

This clone was found many times. This rearrangement joins TRBV30 to TRBJ1-5; a possible D gene is TRBD1 (5 bases). Trimming took off 0 bases at V and 5 bases at J, with 8 bases between the two ends. This CDR3 is built from 13 residues. CDR1 and CDR2 from the germline V gene are GTSNPN and SVGIG (reference sequence). CDR3 sequence (DNA): TGTGCCTGGAGTGTAGCGGGGGATCAGCCCCAGCATTTT. Protein product: CAWSVAGDQPQHF.

In its sample, this clone was seen once. This chain uses TRBV6-5 with TRBJ2-5; TRBD1 aligns across 9 bases. The V and J ends lost 10 bases and 5 bases, in that order; junction bases with no gene match: 11. The CDR3 has 14 amino acids. The germline gives CDR1 MNHEY, CDR2 SVGAGI. Here the CDR3 DNA reads TGTGCCACCGCCTCGGACAGGGGCCTTGAGACCCAGTACTTC. As protein: CATASDRGLETQYF.

The chain joins TRBV5-1 to TRBJ2-1; 7 positions match TRBD2. V gave up 4 bases and J gave up 4 bases; unmatched junction bases: 14. The CDR3 runs to 17 residues. Germline V gives CDR1 SGHRS, CDR2 YFSETQ. DNA of the CDR3: TGCGCCAGCAGCCCCGGGGTGGGCGGGGGACCATACAATGAGCAGTTCTTC. Protein: CASSPGVGGGPYNEQFF. The full variable domain, with the rest looked up from reference TRBV5-1 and TRBJ2-1, is KAGVTQTPRYLIKTRGQQVTLSCSPISGHRSVSWYQQTPGQGLQFLFEYFSETQRNKGNFPGRFSGRQFSNSRSEMNVSTLELGDSALYLCASSPGVGGGPYNEQFFGPGTRLTVL.

This chain joins TRBV4-3 and TRBJ2-3; 7 nucleotides match TRBD2. J lost 6 bases, V lost 1 base, and 7 bases had no gene match. The CDR3 runs 15 residues. CDR1 is LGHNA, CDR2 YSLEER, per germline. CDR3 sequence: CASSQGNLGGDTQYF. CDR3 bases: TGCGCCAGCAGCCAAGGAAATCTGGGGGGGGATACGCAGTATTTT.

The CDR3 DNA reads TGTGCCAGCAGTATTCACCTAGCGGGAGGCGAGCAGTACTTC. Residues: CASSIHLAGGEQYF. V usage is TRBV28 and J usage is TRBJ2-7, with TRBD2 identical over 11 bases. Germline CDR1 is MDHEN and CDR2 is SYDVKM. The CDR3 is 14 residues long. Trimming cost V 5 bases and J 6 bases; bases outside gene matches: 6.

The V call is TRBV7-8, the J call TRBJ1-5; D might be TRBD1 (6 bases). Germline V gene sequence: CDR1 SGHVS, CDR2 FQNEAQ. The CDR3 totals 14 residues. Trimming removed 2 bases at V and 12 bases at J, with 17 bases between. In nucleotides, the CDR3 is TGTGCCAGCAGCTTACTCTTAGGGGGGGAGATCCAGCATTTT. Translating gives CASSLLLGGEIQHF.

The rearrangement uses TRBV7-9 and TRBJ2-3, with 12 bases matching TRBD1. From germline, CDR1 is SEHNR and CDR2 FQNEAQ (reference sequence). This CDR3 is built from 17 residues. The trim removed 1 base at V and 4 bases at J, leaving 6 bases unmatched. In DNA, the CDR3 is TGTGCCAGCAGCTTAGAGAGGGGGACAGGGGGCCCAGATACGCAGTATTTT. Protein product: CASSLERGTGGPDTQYF. The full variable domain, with the rest looked up from reference TRBV7-9 and TRBJ2-3, is DTGVSQNPRHKITKRGQNVTFRCDPISEHNRLYWYRQTLGQGPEFLTYFQNEAQLEKSRLLSDRFSAERPKGSFSTLEIQRTEQGDSAMYLCASSLERGTGGPDTQYFGPGTRLTVL.

The V call is TRBV19, the J call TRBJ1-5, with D perhaps TRBD1 (5 bases). The CDR3 length is 14 residues. The germline V gene has CDR1 LNHDA and CDR2 SQIVND (reference sequence). The ends were cut back, 4 bases at V and 11 bases at J, with 18 bases in the middle. CDR3 amino acids: CASSSGAIKVSQHF. As DNA, the CDR3 is TGTGCCAGTAGTAGTGGGGCGATAAAGGTGTCCCAGCATTTT.

The chain joins TRBV24-1 to TRBJ2-3; TRBD2 agrees at 10 bases. CDR3 length equals 17 residues. After removal of 4 bases from V and 10 bases from J, the junction contained 16 bases not matched to a gene. The germline gives CDR1 KGHDR, CDR2 SFDVKD. CDR3 sequence: CATSDPKASGGSGAQYF. DNA for the CDR3: TGTGCCACCAGTGACCCCAAGGCTAGCGGGGGATCTGGTGCGCAGTATTTT.

This clone was recorded a few times. This chain joins TRBV9 and TRBJ2-6; 7 bases fit TRBD2. Germline CDR1 SGDLS, CDR2 YYNGEE. V shed 3 bases, J shed 0 bases, and the junction held 6 bases outside the gene matches. This CDR3 region has 17 residues. CDR3 loop: CASSATGTNSGANVLTF. CDR3 coding DNA: TGTGCCAGCAGCGCCACTGGGACTAACTCTGGGGCCAACGTCCTGACTTTC.

The chain recombines TRBV2 with TRBJ2-1; D perhaps matches TRBD2 (6 bases). The CDR3 runs 13 residues. Trimming left V 5 bases short and J 4 bases short, with 9 bases between. The V gene's germline CDR1 is SNHLY and CDR2 FYNNEI. The CDR3 DNA reads as TGTGCCAGCAGTTTTAGCGGATACAATGAGCAGTTCTTC. It yields the protein CASSFSGYNEQFF.

The chain links TRBV4-2 to TRBJ2-1, with D possibly being TRBD2 (6 bases). CDR1 LGHNA and CDR2 YNFKEQ come from the germline V gene. V dropped 4 bases and J dropped 0 bases, with 13 bases sitting between them. CDR3 length: 16 residues. The CDR3 DNA reads TGTGCCAGCAGCCGGGACTCGTGGAGCTCCTACAATGAGCAGTTCTTC. Translation gives CASSRDSWSSYNEQFF.

This clone was seen only once. This chain uses TRBV6-6 with TRBJ1-6; D not certain. The germline gives CDR1 MNHNY, CDR2 SVGAGI (reference sequence). The V and J ends lost 2 bases and 7 bases respectively, with 12 bases between them. The length of the CDR3 is 15 residues. CDR3 DNA: TGTGCCAGCAGTTACACGGCCGAGGGAAATTCACCCCTCCACTTT. This gives the protein CASSYTAEGNSPLHF.

The chain recombines TRBV18 with TRBJ2-3, with 8 bases aligning to TRBD2. Germline values: CDR1 KGHSH, CDR2 LQKENI. This CDR3 region has 15 residues. The J segment lost 3 bases and the V segment lost 3 bases, leaving 5 bases of the junction unmatched. For the CDR3, the DNA is TGTGCCAGCTCACCCGGGACTAGTTGGACAGATACGCAGTATTTT. Translating it yields CASSPGTSWTDTQYF.

This clone appeared once. The chain uses TRBV28 and TRBJ2-7; 7 bases are a match to TRBD2. Germline V CDR1 and CDR2: MDHEN, SYDVKM. This CDR3 region has 15 residues. Trimming removed 8 bases from V and 6 bases from J; junction bases left unmatched: 16. The CDR3 protein is CASGSGGGPFLEQYF. The CDR3 DNA reads TGTGCCAGCGGGTCCGGGGGAGGGCCTTTCCTCGAGCAGTACTTC.

This rearrangement joins TRBV7-2 to TRBJ2-5; weak D call: TRBD2 (6 bases). Trimming left V 5 bases short and J 4 bases short, with 14 bases between. Germline V gene lookup returns CDR1 SGHTA and CDR2 FQGNSA. The CDR3 contains 14 residues. CDR3 protein: CASSPGDLGETQYF. CDR3 sequence (DNA): TGTGCCAGCAGCCCGGGAGATCTGGGAGAGACCCAGTACTTC. The full variable domain, in which reference TRBV7-2 and TRBJ2-5 provide the parts outside the CDR3, is GAGVSQSPSNKVTEKGKDVELRCDPISGHTALYWYRQSLGQGLEFLIYFQGNSAPDKSGLPSDRFSAERTGGSVSTLTIQRTQQEDSAVYLCASSPGDLGETQYFGPGTRLLVL.

This clone was picked up one time. This chain links TRBV19 with TRBJ2-5; D might be TRBD1 (5 bases). Looked up from germline, CDR1 is LNHDA and CDR2 is SQIVND (reference sequence). V dropped 7 bases and J dropped 9 bases, with 18 bases sitting between them. The CDR3 consists of 13 residues. CDR3 DNA: TGTGCCAGTAAAGGGGATAGCAAGAGGCCCCAGTACTTC. The encoded protein is CASKGDSKRPQYF.

This clone appeared a single time. The chain links TRBV12-5 to TRBJ2-1, with D tentatively TRBD2 (7 bases). CDR1 is LGHNT and CDR2 is FRNRAP in the germline V gene. The CDR3 is 17 residues long. V was pared by 2 bases and J by 1 base, with 15 bases between. In DNA form, the CDR3 reads TGTGCTAGTGGTTTGAGCAAGGGGGGGCCTTCCTACAATGAGCAGTTCTTC. This gives the protein CASGLSKGGPSYNEQFF. Using reference TRBV12-5 and TRBJ2-1 for the parts outside the CDR3, the full variable domain is DARVTQTPRHKVTEMGQEVTMRCQPILGHNTVFWYRQTMMQGLELLAYFRNRAPLDDSGMPKDRFSAEMPDATLATLKIQPSEPRDSAVYFCASGLSKGGPSYNEQFFGPGTRLTVL.